The entry below describes one TCR beta chain. Its antigen remains undetermined. No per-base quality is available; no much larger clone lies one base away. The data derive from a study of T cell responses to AZD1222 COVID-19 vaccine (dated by TCRdb to the early 2020s). Turning to the overall study: AZD1222 recipients with second doses at about 4 weeks or about 12 weeks were pooled, because spike-specific TCR depth and breadth did not differ between schedules. Enrollment into the trials was organized by age into subgroups of 18-55, 56-69 and 70-plus years, and those subgroups contained 148, 28 and 57 TCR-sequenced participants, respectively. TCR sequencing was performed for about 240 trial participants, of whom approximately 200 were given two doses of AZD1222 and around 25 were given two doses of MenACWY control vaccine.

The time point label for this specimen denotes: baseline before first vaccination. Vaccinee samples came from UK trials COV001 and COV002, including a single-blind randomized controlled phase 2/3 trial of AZD1222 (ChAdOx1 nCoV-19) in healthy adults. Trial participant PBMC samples were collected at day 0 and day 28 after the second dose for TCRbeta chain sequencing. Relative to germline, V is 6 bases shorter and J is 2 bases shorter, with 16 bases between their ends. From cysteine to phenylalanine, the CDR3 is 15 amino acids long. The entry retains the CDR3 DNA only, 45 bases that are in frame from base 1. CDR1 is given as KGHSH and CDR2 as LQKENI, both from the germline V gene. The CDR3 regions of human TCRbeta chains were subjected to immunosequencing. The original pipeline was this. TCRs in the repertoires were compared against a reference library of SARS-CoV-2-specific TCRs that had been generated with the MIRA antigen-specificity platform. Breadth meant the fraction of unique TCRs that were SARS-CoV-2-associated, whereas depth meant the fraction of total T cells that were SARS-CoV-2-associated. Using the MIRA data, every spike-specific TCR was mapped to the spike region that the TCR reacted to and assigned to either a CD4 or a CD8 class. Log10-transformed breadth and depth values were compared by one-way ANOVA with Sidak's multiple comparisons tests. TCRdb holds this immuneACCESS table with in-frame rearrangements only. Some clones are missing; in checked studies, unresolved V genes explain under half, and the rest has no known cause. V and J calls and clone size come straight from that table; D and trimming were deduced from the DNA. In this sample the table shows some 190,000 clones, 75% to 90% of which occur a single time. Together, the top ten hold 6.9% of the sample.

What the work shows at the level of the full study, not this receptor alone: Reportedly, close to half of the unique spike-specific TCRs recognized epitopes lying outside the regions that are mutated in the B.1.351 and B.1.1.7 variants. Vaccine-associated CD4 TCRs spanned the whole spike protein, with dominant responses in regions 160-218 and 743-854. In the small 56-69-year group, the increase in depth fell short of significance, most likely because of low power. Because no samples from the day 14 peak response were available, repertoires could be characterized only after the peak T cell response. A significant rise in spike-specific TCR breadth and depth was observed after two AZD1222 doses relative to day 0 and relative to MenACWY recipients. Conclusions about previously exposed vaccinees are limited, since just 6 or 7 AZD1222 recipients were seropositive for SARS-CoV-2 at baseline. Participants were mostly white British, with more females than males. The authors suggested clonal diversity may have been underestimated.

The sequencing used peripheral blood, collected on day 0 of AZD1222 vaccination. This receptor chain uses TRBV18 and TRBJ2-5; TRBD1 is a weak D gene call, 6 bases matching. The origin of this receptor is an adult in good health. CDR3 reads: CASSLPWTVQETQYF. DNA sequence: TGTGCCAGCTCGCTACCCTGGACAGTTCAAGAGACCCAGTACTTC.